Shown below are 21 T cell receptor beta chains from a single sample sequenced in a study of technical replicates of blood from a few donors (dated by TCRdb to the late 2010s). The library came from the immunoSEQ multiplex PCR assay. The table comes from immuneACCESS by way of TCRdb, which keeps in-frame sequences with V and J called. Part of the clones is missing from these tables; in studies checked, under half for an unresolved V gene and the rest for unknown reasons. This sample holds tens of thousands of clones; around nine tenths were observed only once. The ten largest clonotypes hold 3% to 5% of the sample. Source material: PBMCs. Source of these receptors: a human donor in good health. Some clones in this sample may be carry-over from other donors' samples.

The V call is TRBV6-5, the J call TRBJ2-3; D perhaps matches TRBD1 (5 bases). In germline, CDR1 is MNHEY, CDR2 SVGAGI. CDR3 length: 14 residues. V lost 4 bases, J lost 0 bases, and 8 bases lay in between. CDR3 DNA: TGTGCCAGCAGTTTTAGGGGAAGCACAGATACGCAGTATTTT. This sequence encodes CASSFRGSTDTQYF.

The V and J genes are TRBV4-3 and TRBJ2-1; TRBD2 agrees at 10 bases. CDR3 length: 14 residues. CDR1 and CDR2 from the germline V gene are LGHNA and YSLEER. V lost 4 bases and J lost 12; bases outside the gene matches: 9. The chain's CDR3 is CASSPNWLAGVQFF. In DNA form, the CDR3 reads TGCGCCAGCAGCCCCAATTGGCTAGCGGGGGTGCAGTTCTTC.

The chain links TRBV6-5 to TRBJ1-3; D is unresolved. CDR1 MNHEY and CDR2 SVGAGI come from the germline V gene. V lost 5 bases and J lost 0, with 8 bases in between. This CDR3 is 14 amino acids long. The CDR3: CASSLFSSGNTIYF. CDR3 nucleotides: TGTGCCAGCAGTCTCTTTAGCTCTGGAAACACCATATATTTT.

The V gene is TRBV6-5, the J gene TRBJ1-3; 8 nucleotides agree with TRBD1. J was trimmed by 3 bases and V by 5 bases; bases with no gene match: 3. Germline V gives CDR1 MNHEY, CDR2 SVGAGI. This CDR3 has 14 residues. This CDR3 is CASSRQGFGNTIYF. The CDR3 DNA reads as TGTGCCAGCAGTCGACAGGGGTTTGGAAACACCATATATTTT.

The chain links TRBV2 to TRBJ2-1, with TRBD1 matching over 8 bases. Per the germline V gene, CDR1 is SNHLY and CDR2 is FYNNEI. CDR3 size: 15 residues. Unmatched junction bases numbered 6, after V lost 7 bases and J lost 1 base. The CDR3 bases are TGTGCCAGCATTACCGGGACAGGTTCCTACAATGAGCAGTTCTTC. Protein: CASITGTGSYNEQFF.

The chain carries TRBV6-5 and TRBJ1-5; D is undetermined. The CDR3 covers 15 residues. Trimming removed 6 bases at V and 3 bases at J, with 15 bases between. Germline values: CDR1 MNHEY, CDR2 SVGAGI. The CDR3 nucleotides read TGTGCCAGCAGCCCCCACGGGGTTACCAATCAGCCCCAGCATTTT. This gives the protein CASSPHGVTNQPQHF.

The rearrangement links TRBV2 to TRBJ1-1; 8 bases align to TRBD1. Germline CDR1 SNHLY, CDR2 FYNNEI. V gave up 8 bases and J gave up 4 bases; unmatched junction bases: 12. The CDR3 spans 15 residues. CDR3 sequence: CASGGPQGAATEAFF. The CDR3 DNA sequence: TGTGCCAGCGGGGGACCCCAGGGGGCGGCCACTGAAGCTTTCTTT.

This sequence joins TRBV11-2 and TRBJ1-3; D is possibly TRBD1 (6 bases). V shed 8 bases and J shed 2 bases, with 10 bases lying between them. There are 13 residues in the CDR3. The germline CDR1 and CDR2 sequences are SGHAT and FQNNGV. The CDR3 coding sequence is TGTGCCAGCGCCACAGGGACTGGAAACACCATATATTTT. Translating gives CASATGTGNTIYF.

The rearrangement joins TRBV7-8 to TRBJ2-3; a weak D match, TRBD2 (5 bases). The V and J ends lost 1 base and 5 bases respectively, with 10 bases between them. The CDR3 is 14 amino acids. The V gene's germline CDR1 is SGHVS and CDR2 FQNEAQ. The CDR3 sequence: CASSLVLARDTQYF. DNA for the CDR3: TGTGCCAGCAGCTTAGTGCTAGCTAGAGATACGCAGTATTTT. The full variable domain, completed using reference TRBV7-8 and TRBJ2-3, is GAGVSQSPRYKVAKRGQDVALRCDPISGHVSLFWYQQALGQGPEFLTYFQNEAQLDKSGLPSDRFFAERPEGSVSTLKIQRTQQEDSAVYLCASSLVLARDTQYFGPGTRLTVL.

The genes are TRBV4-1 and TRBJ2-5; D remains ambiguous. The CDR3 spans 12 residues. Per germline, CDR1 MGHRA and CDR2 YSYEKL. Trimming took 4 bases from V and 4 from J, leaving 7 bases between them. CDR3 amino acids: CASSLPGETQYF. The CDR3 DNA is TGCGCCAGCAGCCTCCCGGGAGAGACCCAGTACTTC.

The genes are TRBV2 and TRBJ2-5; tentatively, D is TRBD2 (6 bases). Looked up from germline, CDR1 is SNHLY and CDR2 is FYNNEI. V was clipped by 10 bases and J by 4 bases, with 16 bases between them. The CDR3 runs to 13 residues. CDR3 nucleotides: TGTGCCACCGCTCGGGACTTACTAGAGACCCAGTACTTC. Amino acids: CATARDLLETQYF.

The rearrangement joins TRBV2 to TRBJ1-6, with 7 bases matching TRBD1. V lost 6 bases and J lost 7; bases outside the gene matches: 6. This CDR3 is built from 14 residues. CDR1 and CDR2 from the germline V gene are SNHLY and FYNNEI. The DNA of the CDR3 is TGTGCCAGCAGGGAACAGGGGTACAATTCACCCCTCCACTTT. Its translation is CASREQGYNSPLHF.

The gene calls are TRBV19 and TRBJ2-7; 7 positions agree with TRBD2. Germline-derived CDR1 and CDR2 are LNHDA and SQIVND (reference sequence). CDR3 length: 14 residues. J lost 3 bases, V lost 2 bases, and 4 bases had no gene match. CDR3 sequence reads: CASSIIRGSYEQYF. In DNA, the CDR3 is TGTGCCAGTAGTATAATTCGCGGGAGCTACGAGCAGTACTTC.

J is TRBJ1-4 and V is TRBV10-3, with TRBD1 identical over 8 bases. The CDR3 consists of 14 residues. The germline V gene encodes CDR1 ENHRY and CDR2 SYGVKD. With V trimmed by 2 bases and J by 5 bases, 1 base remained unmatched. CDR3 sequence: CAISERQGNEKLFF. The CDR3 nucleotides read TGTGCCATCAGTGAGAGACAGGGGAATGAAAAACTGTTTTTT.

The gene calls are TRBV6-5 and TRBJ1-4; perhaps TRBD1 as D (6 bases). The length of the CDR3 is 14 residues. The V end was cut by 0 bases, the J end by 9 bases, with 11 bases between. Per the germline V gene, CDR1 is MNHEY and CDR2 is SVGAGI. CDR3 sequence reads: CASSYSGGDQKLFF. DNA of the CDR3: TGTGCCAGCAGTTACTCAGGGGGTGATCAAAAACTGTTTTTT.

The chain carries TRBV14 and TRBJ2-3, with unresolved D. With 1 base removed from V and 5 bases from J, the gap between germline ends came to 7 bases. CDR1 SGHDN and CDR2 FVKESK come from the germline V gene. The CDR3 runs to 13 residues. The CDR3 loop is CASSQVSVDTQYF. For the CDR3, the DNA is TGTGCCAGCAGCCAAGTGAGCGTAGATACGCAGTATTTT.

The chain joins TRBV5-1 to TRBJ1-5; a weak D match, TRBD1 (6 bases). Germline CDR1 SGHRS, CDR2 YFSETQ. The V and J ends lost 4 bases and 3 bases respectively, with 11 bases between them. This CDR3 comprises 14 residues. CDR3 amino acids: CASSPQGPNQPQHF. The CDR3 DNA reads TGCGCCAGCAGCCCGCAGGGGCCCAATCAGCCCCAGCATTTT.

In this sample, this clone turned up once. The CDR3 bases are TGTGCCAGCAGCTATGGGCAGGACATCTATGGCTACACCTTC. Translating gives CASSYGQDIYGYTF. The chain carries TRBV5-6 and TRBJ1-2; tentative D call: TRBD1 (5 bases). V dropped 3 bases and J dropped 4 bases, with 13 bases sitting between them. This CDR3 is built from 14 residues. CDR1 and CDR2 from the germline V gene are SGHDT and YYEEEE.

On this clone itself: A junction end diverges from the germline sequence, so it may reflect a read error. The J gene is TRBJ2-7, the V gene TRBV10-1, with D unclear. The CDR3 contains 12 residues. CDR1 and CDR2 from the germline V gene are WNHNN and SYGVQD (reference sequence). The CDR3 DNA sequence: TGCGCCAGCAGACCACCTGTGTGCTTCGCAGACTTC. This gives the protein CASRPPVCFADF.

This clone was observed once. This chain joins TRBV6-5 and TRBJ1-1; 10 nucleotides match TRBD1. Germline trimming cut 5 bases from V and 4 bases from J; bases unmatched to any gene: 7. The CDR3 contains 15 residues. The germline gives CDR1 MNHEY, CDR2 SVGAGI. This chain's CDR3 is CASSRTGTGVTEAFF. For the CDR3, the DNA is TGTGCCAGCAGTAGAACCGGGACAGGGGTCACTGAAGCTTTCTTT.

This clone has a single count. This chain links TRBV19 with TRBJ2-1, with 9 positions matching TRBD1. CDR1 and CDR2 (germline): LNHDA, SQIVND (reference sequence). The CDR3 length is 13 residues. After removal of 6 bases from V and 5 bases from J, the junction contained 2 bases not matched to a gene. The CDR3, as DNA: TGTGCCAGTAGGGACAGGGGCAACAATGAGCAGTTCTTC. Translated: CASRDRGNNEQFF.